Sample share makes the clone carrying this TCR beta chain medium-sized. Its specificity is unknown. Documented treatment: roughly 11-day PBMC culture with coronavirus spike peptide pools or control peptides (ViraFEST assay). These data originate in a study of vaccination and CD4 T cells after COVID-19. Study-level background: In the control cultures, a CEFX pool, an HIV-1 Nef pool, or no peptide was supplied.

The germline V gene encodes CDR1 MNHNS and CDR2 SASEGT. The ends were cut back, 4 bases at V and 8 bases at J, with 8 bases in the middle. The CDR3 loop spans 11 amino acids. The Oncomine TCR Beta short-read assay was what sequenced the DNA obtained from cultured CD4+ T cells. Genomic DNA was extracted from cultured CD4+ T cells. TCRdb fed the PCR reads into MiXCR, producing one record per CDR3 protein. The sample consists of 8,100 or so distinct CDR3 sequences, roughly three fifths of them appearing once. The chain has TRBV6-1 and TRBJ1-1; D is unclear. This clonotype was obtained from a human donor who had recovered from COVID-19. The sample consisted of CD4+ T cells from blood, cultured in vitro. The CDR3: CASSATVEAFF. DNA for the CDR3: TGTGCCAGCAGTGCAACAGTGGAAGCTTTCTTT.